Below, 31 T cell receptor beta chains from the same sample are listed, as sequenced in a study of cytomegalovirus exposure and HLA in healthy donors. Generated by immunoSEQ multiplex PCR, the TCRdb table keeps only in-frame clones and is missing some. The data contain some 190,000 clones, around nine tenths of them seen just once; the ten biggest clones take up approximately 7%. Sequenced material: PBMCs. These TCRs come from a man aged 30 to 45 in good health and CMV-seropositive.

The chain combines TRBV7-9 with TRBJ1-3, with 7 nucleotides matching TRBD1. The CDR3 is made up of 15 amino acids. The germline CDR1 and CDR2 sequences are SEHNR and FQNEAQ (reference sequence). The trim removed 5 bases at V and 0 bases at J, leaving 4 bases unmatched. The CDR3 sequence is CASSADRYSGNTIYF. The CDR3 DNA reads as TGTGCCAGCAGCGCGGACAGGTACTCTGGAAACACCATATATTTT.

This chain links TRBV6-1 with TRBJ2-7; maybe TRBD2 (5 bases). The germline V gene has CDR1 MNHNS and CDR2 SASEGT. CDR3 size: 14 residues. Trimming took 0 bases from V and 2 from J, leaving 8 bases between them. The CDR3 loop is CASSEAHGAYEQYF. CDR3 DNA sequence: TGTGCCAGCAGTGAAGCGCACGGGGCCTACGAGCAGTACTTC.

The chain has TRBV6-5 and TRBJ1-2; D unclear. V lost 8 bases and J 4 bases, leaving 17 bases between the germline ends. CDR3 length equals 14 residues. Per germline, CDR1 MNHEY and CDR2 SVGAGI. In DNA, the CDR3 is TGTGCCAGCCTACCGGGAGGGTATCTCTATGGCTACACCTTC. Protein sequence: CASLPGGYLYGYTF.

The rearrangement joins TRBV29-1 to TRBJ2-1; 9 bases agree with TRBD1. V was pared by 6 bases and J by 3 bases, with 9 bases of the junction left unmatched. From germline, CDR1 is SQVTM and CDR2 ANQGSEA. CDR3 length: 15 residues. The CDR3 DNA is TGCAGCGTGTACCCGGGACAGGGTTACTACAATGAGCAGTTCTTC. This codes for CSVYPGQGYYNEQFF.

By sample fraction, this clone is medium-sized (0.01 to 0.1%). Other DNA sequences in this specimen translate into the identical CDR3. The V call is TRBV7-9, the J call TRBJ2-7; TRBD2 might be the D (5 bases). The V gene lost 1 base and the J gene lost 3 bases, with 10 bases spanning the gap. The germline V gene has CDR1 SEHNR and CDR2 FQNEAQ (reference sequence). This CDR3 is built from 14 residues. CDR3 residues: CASSLEGRGYEQYF. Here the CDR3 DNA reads TGTGCCAGCAGCTTAGAAGGTCGGGGCTACGAGCAGTACTTC.

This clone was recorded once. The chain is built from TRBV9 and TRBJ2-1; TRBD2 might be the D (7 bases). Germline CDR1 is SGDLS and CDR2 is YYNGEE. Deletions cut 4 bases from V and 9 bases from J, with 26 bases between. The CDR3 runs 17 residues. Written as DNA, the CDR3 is TGTGCCAGCAGCCCCAGAGGGGCTGGCGGACTAGGGGGTGAGCAGTTCTTC. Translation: CASSPRGAGGLGGEQFF. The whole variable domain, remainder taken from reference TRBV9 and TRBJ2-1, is DSGVTQTPKHLITATGQRVTLRCSPRSGDLSVYWYQQSLDQGLQFLIQYYNGEERAKGNILERFSAQQFPDLHSELNLSSLELGDSALYFCASSPRGAGGLGGEQFFGPGTRLTVL.

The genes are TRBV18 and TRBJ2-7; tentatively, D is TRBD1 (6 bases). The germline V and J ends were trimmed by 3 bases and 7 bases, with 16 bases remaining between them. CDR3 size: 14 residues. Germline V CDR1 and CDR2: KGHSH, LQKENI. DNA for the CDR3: TGTGCCAGCTCACCTTTTGTGGGGGCGCTTGAGCAGTACTTC. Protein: CASSPFVGALEQYF.

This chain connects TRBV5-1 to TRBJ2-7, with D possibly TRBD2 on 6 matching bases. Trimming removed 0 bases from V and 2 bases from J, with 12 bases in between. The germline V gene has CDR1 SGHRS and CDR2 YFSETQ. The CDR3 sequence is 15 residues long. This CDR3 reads CASSLAGDLTYEQYF. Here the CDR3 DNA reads TGCGCCAGCAGCTTGGCGGGGGATTTAACCTACGAGCAGTACTTC.

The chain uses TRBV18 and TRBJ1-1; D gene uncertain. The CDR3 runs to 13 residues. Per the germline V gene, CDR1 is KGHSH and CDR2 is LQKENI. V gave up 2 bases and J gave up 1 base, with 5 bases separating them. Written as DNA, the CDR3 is TGTGCCAGCTCACCAACACGGAACACTGAAGCTTTCTTT. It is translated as CASSPTRNTEAFF.

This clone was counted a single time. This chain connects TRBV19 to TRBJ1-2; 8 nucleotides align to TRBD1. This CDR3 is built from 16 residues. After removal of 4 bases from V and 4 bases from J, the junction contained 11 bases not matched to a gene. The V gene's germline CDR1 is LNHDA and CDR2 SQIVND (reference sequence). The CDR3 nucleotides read TGTGCCAGTAGTAAAAACCAGGGGGCGCGTATCTATGGCTACACCTTC. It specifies CASSKNQGARIYGYTF.

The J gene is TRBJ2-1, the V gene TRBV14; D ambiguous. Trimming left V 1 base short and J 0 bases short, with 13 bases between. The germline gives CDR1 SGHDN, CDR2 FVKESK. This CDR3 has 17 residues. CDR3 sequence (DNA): TGTGCCAGCAGCCAAGTAAGGCCACCCCGCTCCTACAATGAGCAGTTCTTC. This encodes CASSQVRPPRSYNEQFF.

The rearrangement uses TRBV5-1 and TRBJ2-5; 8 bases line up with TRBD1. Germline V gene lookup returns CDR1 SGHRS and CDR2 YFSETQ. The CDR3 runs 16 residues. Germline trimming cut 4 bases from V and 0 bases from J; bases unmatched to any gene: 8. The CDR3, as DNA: TGCGCCAGCAGCCCTAGGACAGGGTCGCACCAAGAGACCCAGTACTTC. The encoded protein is CASSPRTGSHQETQYF.

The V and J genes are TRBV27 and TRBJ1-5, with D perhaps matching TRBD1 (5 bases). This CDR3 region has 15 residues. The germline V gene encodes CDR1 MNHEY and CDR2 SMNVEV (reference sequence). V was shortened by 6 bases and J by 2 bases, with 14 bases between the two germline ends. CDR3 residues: CASSPGTGGNQPQHF. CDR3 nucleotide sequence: TGTGCCAGCAGCCCTGGGACGGGAGGCAATCAGCCCCAGCATTTT.

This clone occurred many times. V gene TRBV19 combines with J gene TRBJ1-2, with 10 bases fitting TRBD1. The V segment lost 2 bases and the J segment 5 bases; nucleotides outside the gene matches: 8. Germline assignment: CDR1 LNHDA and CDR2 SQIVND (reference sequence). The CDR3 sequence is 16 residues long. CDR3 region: CASSIPPGQGPYGYTF. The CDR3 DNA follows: TGTGCCAGTAGTATACCTCCGGGACAGGGGCCTTATGGCTACACCTTC.

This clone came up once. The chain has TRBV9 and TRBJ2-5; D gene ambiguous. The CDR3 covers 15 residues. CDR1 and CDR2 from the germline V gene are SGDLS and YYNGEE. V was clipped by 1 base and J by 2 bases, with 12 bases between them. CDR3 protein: CASSVFSGGQETQYF. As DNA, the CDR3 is TGTGCCAGCAGCGTATTCAGTGGTGGTCAAGAGACCCAGTACTTC.

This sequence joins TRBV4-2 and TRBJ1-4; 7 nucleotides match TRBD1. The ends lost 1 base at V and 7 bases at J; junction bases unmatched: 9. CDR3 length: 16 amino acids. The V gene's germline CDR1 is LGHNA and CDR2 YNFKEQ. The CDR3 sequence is CASSQVTPGQREKLFF. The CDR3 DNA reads TGTGCCAGCAGCCAAGTTACACCGGGACAGCGTGAAAAACTGTTTTTT.

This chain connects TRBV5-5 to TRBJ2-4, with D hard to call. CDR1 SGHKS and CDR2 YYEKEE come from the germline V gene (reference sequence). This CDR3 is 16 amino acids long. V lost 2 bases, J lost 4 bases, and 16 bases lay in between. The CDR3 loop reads CASSFVGADSKNIQYF. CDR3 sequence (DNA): TGTGCCAGCAGCTTCGTAGGAGCAGATAGTAAAAACATTCAGTACTTC.

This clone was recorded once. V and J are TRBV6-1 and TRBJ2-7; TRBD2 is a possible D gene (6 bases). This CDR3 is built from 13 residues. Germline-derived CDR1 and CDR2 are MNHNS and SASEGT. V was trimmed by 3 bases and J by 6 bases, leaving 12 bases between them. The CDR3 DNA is TGTGCCAGCAGTGAGGGAGGTCCATCCGAGCAGTACTTC. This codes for CASSEGGPSEQYF.

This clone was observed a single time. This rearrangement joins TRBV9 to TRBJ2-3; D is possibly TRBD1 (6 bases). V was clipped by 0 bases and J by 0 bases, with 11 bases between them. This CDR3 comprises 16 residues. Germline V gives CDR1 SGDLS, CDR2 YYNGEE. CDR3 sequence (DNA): TGTGCCAGCAGCGTAGTGGGCGGACAGAGCACAGATACGCAGTATTTT. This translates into CASSVVGGQSTDTQYF. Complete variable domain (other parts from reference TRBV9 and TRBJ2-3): DSGVTQTPKHLITATGQRVTLRCSPRSGDLSVYWYQQSLDQGLQFLIQYYNGEERAKGNILERFSAQQFPDLHSELNLSSLELGDSALYFCASSVVGGQSTDTQYFGPGTRLTVL.

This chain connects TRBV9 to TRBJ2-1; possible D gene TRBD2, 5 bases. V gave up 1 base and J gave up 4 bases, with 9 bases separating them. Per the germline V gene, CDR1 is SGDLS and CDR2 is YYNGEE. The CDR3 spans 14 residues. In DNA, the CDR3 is TGTGCCAGCAGCGTATCGGAGGTGTACAATGAGCAGTTCTTC. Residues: CASSVSEVYNEQFF.

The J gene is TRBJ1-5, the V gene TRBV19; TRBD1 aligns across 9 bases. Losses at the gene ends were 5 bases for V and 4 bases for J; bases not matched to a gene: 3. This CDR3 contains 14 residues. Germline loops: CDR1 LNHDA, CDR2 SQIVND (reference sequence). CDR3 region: CASSLGTGNQPQHF. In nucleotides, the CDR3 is TGTGCCAGTAGTCTCGGGACAGGGAATCAGCCCCAGCATTTT.

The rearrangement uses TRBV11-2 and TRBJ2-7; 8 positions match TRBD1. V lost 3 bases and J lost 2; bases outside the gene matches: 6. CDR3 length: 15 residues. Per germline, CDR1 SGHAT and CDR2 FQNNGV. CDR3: CASSFGGQGPYEQYF. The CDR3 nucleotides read TGTGCCAGCAGCTTTGGTGGACAGGGACCCTACGAGCAGTACTTC.

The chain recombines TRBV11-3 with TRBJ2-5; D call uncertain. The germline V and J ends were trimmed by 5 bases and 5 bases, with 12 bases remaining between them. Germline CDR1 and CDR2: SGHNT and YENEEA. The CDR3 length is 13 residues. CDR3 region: CASSAYARETQYF. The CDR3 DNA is TGTGCCAGCAGCGCATACGCCAGGGAGACCCAGTACTTC.

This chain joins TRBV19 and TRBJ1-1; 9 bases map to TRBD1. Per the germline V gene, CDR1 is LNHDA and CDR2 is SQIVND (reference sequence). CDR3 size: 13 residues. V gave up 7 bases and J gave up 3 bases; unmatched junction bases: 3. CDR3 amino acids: CASTGTGYTEAFF. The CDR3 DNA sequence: TGTGCCAGTACCGGGACAGGGTACACTGAAGCTTTCTTT.

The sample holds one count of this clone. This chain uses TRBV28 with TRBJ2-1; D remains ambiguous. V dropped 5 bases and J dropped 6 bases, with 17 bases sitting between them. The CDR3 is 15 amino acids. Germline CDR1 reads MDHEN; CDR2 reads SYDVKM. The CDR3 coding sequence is TGTGCCAGCAGTCCCGTCCGACCGTCCGGCAATGAGCAGTTCTTC. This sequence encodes CASSPVRPSGNEQFF.

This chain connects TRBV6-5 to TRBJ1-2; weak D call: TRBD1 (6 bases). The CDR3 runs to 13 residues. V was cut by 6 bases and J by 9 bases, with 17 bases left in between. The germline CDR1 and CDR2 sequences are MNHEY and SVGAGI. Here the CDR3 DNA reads TGTGCCAGCAGGTCCCAGGGGCCGTCCAGCTACACCTTC. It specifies CASRSQGPSSYTF.

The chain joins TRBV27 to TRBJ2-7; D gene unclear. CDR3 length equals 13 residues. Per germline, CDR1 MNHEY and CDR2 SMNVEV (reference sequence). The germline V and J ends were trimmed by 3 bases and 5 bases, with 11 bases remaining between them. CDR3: CASSLPGVNEQYF. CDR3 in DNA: TGTGCCAGCAGTTTGCCAGGAGTAAACGAGCAGTACTTC.

The chain's CDR3 is CASSESASGELFF. The CDR3 nucleotides are TGTGCCAGCAGTGAGTCTGCGTCCGGGGAGCTGTTTTTT. The chain carries TRBV25-1 and TRBJ2-2; unclear D gene. V was cut by 3 bases and J by 6 bases, with 8 bases left in between. Germline V lookup: CDR1 MGHDK, CDR2 SYGVNS. This CDR3 is 13 amino acids long.

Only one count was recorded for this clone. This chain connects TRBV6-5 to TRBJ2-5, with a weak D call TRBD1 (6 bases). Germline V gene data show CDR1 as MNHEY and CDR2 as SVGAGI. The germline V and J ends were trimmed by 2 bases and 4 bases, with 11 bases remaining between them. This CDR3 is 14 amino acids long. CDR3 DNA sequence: TGTGCCAGCAGTTACAGACAGGACGGAGAGACCCAGTACTTC. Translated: CASSYRQDGETQYF.

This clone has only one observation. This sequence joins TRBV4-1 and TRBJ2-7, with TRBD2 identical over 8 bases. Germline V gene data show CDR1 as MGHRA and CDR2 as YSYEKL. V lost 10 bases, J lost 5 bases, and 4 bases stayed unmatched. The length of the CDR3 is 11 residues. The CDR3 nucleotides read TGCGCCACCTTCGGGGGGGACGAGCAGTACTTC. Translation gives CATFGGDEQYF.

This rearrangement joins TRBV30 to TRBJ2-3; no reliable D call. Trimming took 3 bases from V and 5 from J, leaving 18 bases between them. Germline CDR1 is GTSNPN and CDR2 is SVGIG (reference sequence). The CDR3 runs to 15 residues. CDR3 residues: CAWSGASGTRDTQYF. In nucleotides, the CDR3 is TGTGCCTGGAGCGGCGCTTCGGGCACACGAGATACGCAGTATTTT.